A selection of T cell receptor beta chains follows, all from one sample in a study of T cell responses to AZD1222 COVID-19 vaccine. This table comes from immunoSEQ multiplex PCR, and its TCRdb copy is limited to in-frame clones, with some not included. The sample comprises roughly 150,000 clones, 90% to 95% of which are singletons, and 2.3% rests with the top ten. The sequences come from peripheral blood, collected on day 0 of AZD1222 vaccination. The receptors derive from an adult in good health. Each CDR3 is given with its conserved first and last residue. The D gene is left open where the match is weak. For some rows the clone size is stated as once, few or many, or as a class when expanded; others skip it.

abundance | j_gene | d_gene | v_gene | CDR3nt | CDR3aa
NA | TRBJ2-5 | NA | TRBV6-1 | TGTGCCAGCAGTGAAAACTTGCAGGGAACCCAGTACTTC | CASSENLQGTQYF
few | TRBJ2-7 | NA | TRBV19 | TGTGCCAGTAGTAACGACGGTCGCCCCTACGAGCAGTACTTC | CASSNDGRPYEQYF
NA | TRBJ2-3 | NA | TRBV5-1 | TGCGCCAGCAGCTTGGTCCTTCGACAGGGCACAGATACGCAGTATTTT | CASSLVLRQGTDTQYF
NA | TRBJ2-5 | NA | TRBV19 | TGTGCCAGTAGTATAAGTCGAGGGGTTGAGACCCAGTACTTC | CASSISRGVETQYF
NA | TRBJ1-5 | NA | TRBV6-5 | TGTGCCAGCAGACGGGGGGTCAATCAGCCCCAGCATTTT | CASRRGVNQPQHF
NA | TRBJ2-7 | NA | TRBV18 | TGTGCCAGCTCCGAGGATCGCTACGAGCAGTACTTC | CASSEDRYEQYF
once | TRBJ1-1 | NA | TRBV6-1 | TGTGCCAGCAGTGAAGTATGGTCGAACACTGAAGCTTTCTTT | CASSEVWSNTEAFF
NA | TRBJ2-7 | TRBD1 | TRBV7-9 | TGTGCCAGCTCGACAGGGGCTCGCTACGAGCAGTACTTC | CASSTGARYEQYF
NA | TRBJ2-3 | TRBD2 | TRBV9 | TGTGCCAGCGGCATTAGCGGGGGGTTCGCAGATACGCAGTATTTT | CASGISGGFADTQYF
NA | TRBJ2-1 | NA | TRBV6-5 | TGTGCCAGCAGAGGACTTTTAACTAGCGAGCAGTTCTTC | CASRGLLTSEQFF
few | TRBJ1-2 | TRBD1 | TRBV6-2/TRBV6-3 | TGTGCCAGCAGCCTCTCCAGGGGGGGTAGCTATGGCTACACCTTC | CASSLSRGGSYGYTF
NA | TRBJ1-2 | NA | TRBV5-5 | TGTGCCAGCAGCTTGGGAACGAGGGATGGCTACACCTTC | CASSLGTRDGYTF
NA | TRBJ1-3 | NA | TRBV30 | TGTGCCTGGAGTCTAACGACTGGAAACACCATATATTTT | CAWSLTTGNTIYF
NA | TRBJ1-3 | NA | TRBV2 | TGTGCCAGCAGTGTGGAGGGAAGCGTCGCCGGAAACACCATATATTTT | CASSVEGSVAGNTIYF
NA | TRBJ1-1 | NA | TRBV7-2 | TGTGCCAGCAGCTTTCGCGGGGCCGTAAACACTGAAGCTTTCTTT | CASSFRGAVNTEAFF
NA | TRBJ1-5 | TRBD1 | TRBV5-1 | TGCGCCAGCAGCCCCCGGGGACAGGGGCCGGGTCAGCCCCAGCATTTT | CASSPRGQGPGQPQHF
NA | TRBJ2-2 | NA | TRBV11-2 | TGTGCCAGCAGCCCGTTTGTAGCGGTGAACACCGGGGAGCTGTTTTTT | CASSPFVAVNTGELFF
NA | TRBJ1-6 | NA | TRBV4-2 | TGTGCCAGCAGCCAAGAGAGGGGGGCCGGGACTTCTAATTCACCCCTCCACTTT | CASSQERGAGTSNSPLHF
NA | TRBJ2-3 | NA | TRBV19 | TGTGCCAGTAGTATGGTGGGGCCAAGCACAGATACGCAGTATTTT | CASSMVGPSTDTQYF
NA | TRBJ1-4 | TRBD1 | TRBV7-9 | TGTGCCAGCAGCAAGCGGGGGACAGGGGTATCCTCAACTAATGAAAAACTGTTTTTT | CASSKRGTGVSSTNEKLFF
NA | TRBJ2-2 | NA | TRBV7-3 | TGTGCCAGCAGCCCGGGTGGCGCTAACACCGGGGAGCTGTTTTTT | CASSPGGANTGELFF
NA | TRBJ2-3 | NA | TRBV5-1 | TGCGCCAGCAGCGGGGGGACAGATACGCAGTATTTT | CASSGGTDTQYF
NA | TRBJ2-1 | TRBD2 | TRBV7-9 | TGTGCCAGCAGCTCGAACCCGGGTCTGGGGGGGAGCGATGAGCAGTTCTTC | CASSSNPGLGGSDEQFF
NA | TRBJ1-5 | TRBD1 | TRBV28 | TGTGCCAGCACCCCGGACGCCAGGGGGGGCAATCAGCCCCAGCATTTT | CASTPDARGGNQPQHF
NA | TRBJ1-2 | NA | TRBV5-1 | TGCGCCAGCAGCTTGGAGGAGGGCGGGAACTATGGCTACACCTTC | CASSLEEGGNYGYTF
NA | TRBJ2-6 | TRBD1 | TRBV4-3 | TGCGCCAGCAGCCAAGATCTTGCAGGGGGTGCTGGGGCCAACGTCCTGACTTTC | CASSQDLAGGAGANVLTF
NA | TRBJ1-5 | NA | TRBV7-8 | TGTGCCAGCAGCCGGGGGCAGGGAGATCAGCCCCAGCATTTT | CASSRGQGDQPQHF
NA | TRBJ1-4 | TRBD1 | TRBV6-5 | TGTGCCAGCACAAAAAGGGACAGCGGTGAAAAACTGTTTTTT | CASTKRDSGEKLFF
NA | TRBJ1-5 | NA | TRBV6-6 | TGTGCCAGCAGCCGAAGTGTTCGAGAAAATAGCAATCAGCCCCAGCATTTT | CASSRSVRENSNQPQHF
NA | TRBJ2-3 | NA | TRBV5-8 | TGTGCCAGCAGCTTGGGTGGGGGAGTGGAATTCACAGATACGCAGTATTTT | CASSLGGGVEFTDTQYF
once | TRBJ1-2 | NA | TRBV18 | TGTGCCAGCTCACCGGTTGCGCCCAGACAGGAGGTTAACTATGGCTACACCTTC | CASSPVAPRQEVNYGYTF
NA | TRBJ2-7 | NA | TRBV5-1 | TGCGCCAGCAGCCCCCGGGGTGGATACGAGCAGTACTTC | CASSPRGGYEQYF
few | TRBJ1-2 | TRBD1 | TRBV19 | TGTGCCAGTAGTAAGCAACAGGGGAGAGACTATGGCTACACCTTC | CASSKQQGRDYGYTF
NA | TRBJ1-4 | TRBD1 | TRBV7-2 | TGTGCCAGCAGCAGCGACAGGGGGCGAGTTGAAAAACTGTTTTTT | CASSSDRGRVEKLFF
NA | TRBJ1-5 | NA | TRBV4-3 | TGCGCCAGCAGCCAAGATCCGGGCGGGCCCCAGCATTTT | CASSQDPGGPQHF
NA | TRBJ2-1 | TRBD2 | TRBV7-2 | TGTGCCAGCAGCTTACTAGCGGGAGGTGGCTATGAGCAGTTCTTC | CASSLLAGGGYEQFF
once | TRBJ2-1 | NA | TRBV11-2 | TGTGCCAGCAGCTTAGATACTGGGGGGTACTCCTACAATGAGCAGTTCTTC | CASSLDTGGYSYNEQFF
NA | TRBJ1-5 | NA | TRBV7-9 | TGTGCCTCGGGGGCGGGCAATCAGCCCCAGCATTTT | CASGAGNQPQHF
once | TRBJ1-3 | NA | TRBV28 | TGTGCCAGCAGTTTCGACGGCGCGGGAAACACCATATATTTT | CASSFDGAGNTIYF
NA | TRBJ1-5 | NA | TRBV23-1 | TGCGCCAGCAGTCAAGGACAGCCCCAGCATTTT | CASSQGQPQHF
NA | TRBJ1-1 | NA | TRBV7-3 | TGTGCCAGCAGCTTCAATGGAGGTAGGACTGAAGCTTTCTTT | CASSFNGGRTEAFF
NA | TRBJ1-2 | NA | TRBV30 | TGTGCCTGGAGTACAGGGACCTATGGCTACACCTTC | CAWSTGTYGYTF
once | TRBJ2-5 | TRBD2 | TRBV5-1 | TGCGCCAGCAGCTTGGGACGGGGGGGCACTATGGAGACCCAGTACTTC | CASSLGRGGTMETQYF
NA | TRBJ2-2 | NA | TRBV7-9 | TGTGCCAGCAGCTCGAACCACCCCCCCGGGGAGCTGTTTTTT | CASSSNHPPGELFF
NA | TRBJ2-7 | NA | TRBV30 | TGTGCCTGGAGTGTCCCGAGCTCCTACGAGCAGTACTTC | CAWSVPSSYEQYF
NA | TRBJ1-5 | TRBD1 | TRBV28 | TGTGCCAGCGGACCCGGGACAGGGGGCCCTCGCAATCAGCCCCAGCATTTT | CASGPGTGGPRNQPQHF
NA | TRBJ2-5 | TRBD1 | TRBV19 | TGTGCCAGTAGTGGACAGGGGGTATCAGGGGAGACCCAGTACTTC | CASSGQGVSGETQYF
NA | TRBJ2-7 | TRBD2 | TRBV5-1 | TGCGCCAGCAGCTCTAGCGGGGCAAGCTCCTACGAGCAGTACTTC | CASSSSGASSYEQYF
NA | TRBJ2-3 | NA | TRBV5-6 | TGTGCCAGCAGTGAACCTTCCGCAGGGGGCACAGATACGCAGTATTTT | CASSEPSAGGTDTQYF
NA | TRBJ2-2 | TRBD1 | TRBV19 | TGTGCCAGTAGTACCCGGACAGGGGGGAACACCGGGGAGCTGTTTTTT | CASSTRTGGNTGELFF
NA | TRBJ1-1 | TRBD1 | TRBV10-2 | TGCGCCAGCAGTGAGAGAGGGGGCTTAGCTTTCTTT | CASSERGGLAFF
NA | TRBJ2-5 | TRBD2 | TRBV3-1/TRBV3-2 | TGTGCCAGCAGCCAAGATAGGCTAGCGGGACAAAAAGAGACCCAGTACTTC | CASSQDRLAGQKETQYF
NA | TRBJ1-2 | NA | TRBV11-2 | TGTGCCAGCAGCTTACGGGTTGGGGTCGGCTATGGCTACACCTTC | CASSLRVGVGYGYTF
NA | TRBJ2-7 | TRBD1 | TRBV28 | TGTGCCAGCACCACCCGGGACAGGGGAGCGGGGGAGCAGTACTTC | CASTTRDRGAGEQYF
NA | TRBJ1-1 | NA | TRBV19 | TGTGCCAGTAGTTCTGAGTGGGGTGATTCGAACACTGAAGCTTTCTTT | CASSSEWGDSNTEAFF
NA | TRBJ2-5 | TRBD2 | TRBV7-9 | TGTGCCAGCAGTCCTTTCAGGGCTAGCGGGAGGGAGACCCAGTACTTC | CASSPFRASGRETQYF
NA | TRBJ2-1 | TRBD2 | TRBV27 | TGTGCCAGCAGTTTTGCGGGAGGGACCTACAATGAGCAGTTCTTC | CASSFAGGTYNEQFF
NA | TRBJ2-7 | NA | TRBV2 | TGTGCCAGCAATCAGGCAGATACCGAGCAGTACTTC | CASNQADTEQYF
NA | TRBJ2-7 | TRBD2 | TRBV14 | TGTGCCAGCAGCCGGGGGGGGACTAGCCTTTGGGAAGAGCAGTACTTC | CASSRGGTSLWEEQYF